These 10 T cell receptor beta chains came from one sample sequenced in a study of PD-L1 blockade in urothelial cancer. The assay was immunoSEQ multiplex PCR, and TCRdb's table has in-frame clones only and misses some. The table has about 87,000 clones, roughly 89% seen once. Time point described: pretreatment peripheral blood. The sample was PBMCs, taken around atezolizumab (anti-PD-L1) treatment. These receptor sequences come from a man aged 55 to 70 with urothelial cancer.

V gene TRBV11-2 combines with J gene TRBJ1-4, with D possibly being TRBD1 (5 bases). The CDR3 loop spans 16 amino acids. V was clipped by 1 base and J by 2 bases, with 11 bases between them. Germline lookup yields CDR1 SGHAT and CDR2 FQNNGV. The CDR3 coding sequence is TGTGCCAGCAGCTTAGGTCGGGGGACCACTAATGAAAAACTGTTTTTT. It translates to CASSLGRGTTNEKLFF.

The rearrangement uses TRBV29-1 and TRBJ2-3; the match to TRBD2 covers 7 bases. Per the germline V gene, CDR1 is SQVTM and CDR2 is ANQGSEA. V lost 4 bases, J lost 1 base, and 8 bases stayed unmatched. This CDR3 comprises 15 residues. The CDR3 DNA follows: TGCAGCGTTGGGCCCGGGGGAGGGGGCACAGATACGCAGTATTTT. As protein: CSVGPGGGGTDTQYF.

V is TRBV19 and J is TRBJ2-3; TRBD1 is a possible D gene (6 bases). Germline V CDR1 and CDR2: LNHDA, SQIVND (reference sequence). The CDR3 sequence is 13 residues long. V lost 4 bases and J 8 bases, leaving 13 bases between the germline ends. The CDR3 DNA reads as TGTGCCAGTAGTAGGGACACCGAGGGTACGCAGTATTTT. Translated, it gives CASSRDTEGTQYF. Based on the CDR3 plus reference TRBV19 and TRBJ2-3, the full variable domain is DGGITQSPKYLFRKEGQNVTLSCEQNLNHDAMYWYRQDPGQGLRLIYYSQIVNDFQKGDIAEGYSVSREKKESFPLTVTSAQKNPTAFYLCASSRDTEGTQYFGPGTRLTVL.

The rearrangement links TRBV4-1 to TRBJ2-5; TRBD2 aligns across 10 bases. This CDR3 comprises 16 residues. V shed 1 base, J shed 0 bases, and the junction held 2 bases outside the gene matches. Germline loops: CDR1 MGHRA, CDR2 YSYEKL. The CDR3 sequence: CASSQGAGGYQETQYF. The CDR3 nucleotides read TGCGCCAGCAGCCAAGGAGCGGGGGGGTACCAAGAGACCCAGTACTTC.

The genes are TRBV10-1 and TRBJ2-1, with 7 bases aligning to TRBD1. Trimming at V came to 5 bases and at J to 6 bases, leaving 13 bases not matched to a gene. Per the germline V gene, CDR1 is WNHNN and CDR2 is SYGVQD (reference sequence). This CDR3 spans 16 amino acids. This CDR3 reads CASSRTRTGTSNEQFF. DNA for the CDR3: TGCGCCAGCAGTCGGACGCGGACAGGAACCAGCAATGAGCAGTTCTTC.

V usage is TRBV5-3 and J usage is TRBJ2-1; 12 bases agree with TRBD2. TRBV5-3 is reported as an ORF; its role is uncertain. This CDR3 has 16 residues. V was clipped by 0 bases and J by 7 bases; unmatched bases: 5. As DNA, the CDR3 is TGTGCCAGAAGCTTGGCTAGCGGGGGGGCATCGAATGAGCAGTTCTTC. Protein sequence: CARSLASGGASNEQFF.

CDR3 sequence reads: CASSTATSRTDTQYF. The DNA for the CDR3 is TGTGCCAGCAGCACCGCGACTAGCCGCACAGATACGCAGTATTTT. The chain uses TRBV5-4 and TRBJ2-3, with TRBD2 identical over 7 bases. J was trimmed by 1 base and V by 4 bases; bases with no gene match: 6. The CDR3 sequence is 15 residues long. The germline V gene has CDR1 SGHNT and CDR2 YYREEE (reference sequence).

The J gene is TRBJ2-2, the V gene TRBV19, with a tentative D call TRBD1 (6 bases). The CDR3 extends over 16 amino acids. CDR1 is LNHDA and CDR2 is SQIVND in the germline V gene (reference sequence). Deletions cut 2 bases from V and 3 bases from J, with 13 bases between. The CDR3: CASSIKGTSYTGELFF. In DNA form, the CDR3 reads TGTGCCAGTAGTATAAAGGGGACAAGTTACACCGGGGAGCTGTTTTTT.

CDR3 nucleotides: TGTGCCAGCAGCCCACACGCCAGGGGGGTGACAGATACGCAGTATTTT. Protein sequence: CASSPHARGVTDTQYF. V is TRBV9 and J is TRBJ2-3; tentatively, D is TRBD1 (7 bases). The V gene's germline CDR1 is SGDLS and CDR2 YYNGEE. V gave up 4 bases and J gave up 3 bases, with 18 bases separating them. There are 16 residues in the CDR3. Combining the CDR3 with reference TRBV9 and TRBJ2-3 gives the whole variable domain DSGVTQTPKHLITATGQRVTLRCSPRSGDLSVYWYQQSLDQGLQFLIQYYNGEERAKGNILERFSAQQFPDLHSELNLSSLELGDSALYFCASSPHARGVTDTQYFGPGTRLTVL.

This chain links TRBV5-8 with TRBJ1-2; tentative D call: TRBD1 (5 bases). CDR3 length equals 13 residues. V was trimmed by 4 bases and J by 6 bases, leaving 13 bases between them. The V gene's germline CDR1 is SGHTS and CDR2 YDEGEE. CDR3 bases: TGTGCCAGCAGCGTTTCCAGGGTCGATGGCTACACCTTC. Protein sequence: CASSVSRVDGYTF.